This TCR beta chain emerged from a study of blood T cells in healthy people across ages. Study-wide results and limits: The long-lived group displayed more naive CD4+ cells, plus higher diversity, than the aged donors did. Possibly, changes in expanded clonotypes were confounded because donor CMV status was unknown.

Primed by a sample-barcoded 5' primer and a J-beta primer mix, a second PCR proceeded for 7 to 11 cycles. Every sample produced at least 2.5 million CDR3-containing paired-end reads. One entry per CDR3 protein, called by TCRdb with MiXCR from the 5' RACE reads. The table lists 1.5 million to 2 million distinct CDR3 sequences, about 50% of them singletons. Every donor contributed roughly 10 milliliters of peripheral blood by blood draw. Details on this clonotype: Its antigen is as yet unknown.

This CDR3 has 14 amino acids. The germline V gene encodes CDR1 MDHEN and CDR2 SYDVKM. The V segment lost 3 bases and the J segment 15 bases; nucleotides outside the gene matches: 12. The source of this sequence is a woman between 35 and 50 years old in good health. The chain has TRBV28 and TRBJ2-1; 9 bases agree with TRBD2. Sequencing was performed on blood. In DNA, the CDR3 is TGTGCCAGCAGTTTGAGCGGGGGGAAAGATGGGCTGTTCTTC. This translates into CASSLSGGKDGLFF.